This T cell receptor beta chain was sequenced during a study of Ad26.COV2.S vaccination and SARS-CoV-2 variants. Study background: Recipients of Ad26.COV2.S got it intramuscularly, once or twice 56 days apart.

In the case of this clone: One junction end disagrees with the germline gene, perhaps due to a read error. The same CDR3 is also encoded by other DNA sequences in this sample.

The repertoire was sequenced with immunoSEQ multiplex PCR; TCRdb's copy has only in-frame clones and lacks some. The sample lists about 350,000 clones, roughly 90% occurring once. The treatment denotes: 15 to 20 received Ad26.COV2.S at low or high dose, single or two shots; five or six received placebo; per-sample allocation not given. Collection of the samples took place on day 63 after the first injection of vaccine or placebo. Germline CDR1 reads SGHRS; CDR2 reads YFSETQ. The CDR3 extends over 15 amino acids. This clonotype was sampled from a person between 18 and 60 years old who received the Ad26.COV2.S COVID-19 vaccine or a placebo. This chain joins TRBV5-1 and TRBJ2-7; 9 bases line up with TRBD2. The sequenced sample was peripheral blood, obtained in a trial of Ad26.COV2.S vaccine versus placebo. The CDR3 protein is CASSPGLAIFYEQYF. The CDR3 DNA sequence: TGCGCCAGCAGTCCCGGACTAGCGATTTTTTACGAACAGTACTTC.